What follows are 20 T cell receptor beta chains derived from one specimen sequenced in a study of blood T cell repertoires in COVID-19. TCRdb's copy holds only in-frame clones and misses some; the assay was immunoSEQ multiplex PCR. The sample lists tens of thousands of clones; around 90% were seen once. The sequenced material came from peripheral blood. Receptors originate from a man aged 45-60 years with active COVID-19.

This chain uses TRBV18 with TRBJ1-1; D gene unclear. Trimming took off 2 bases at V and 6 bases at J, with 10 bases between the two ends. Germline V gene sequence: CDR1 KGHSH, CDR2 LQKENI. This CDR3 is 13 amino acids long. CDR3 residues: CASSPGSRPEAFF. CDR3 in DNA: TGTGCCAGCTCACCAGGGTCTAGGCCTGAAGCTTTCTTT.

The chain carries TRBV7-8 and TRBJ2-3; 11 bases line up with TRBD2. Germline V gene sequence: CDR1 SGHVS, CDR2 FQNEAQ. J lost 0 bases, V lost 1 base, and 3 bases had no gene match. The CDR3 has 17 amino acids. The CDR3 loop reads CASSLGGLAVSTDTQYF. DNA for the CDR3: TGTGCCAGCAGCTTAGGGGGACTAGCGGTTAGCACAGATACGCAGTATTTT.

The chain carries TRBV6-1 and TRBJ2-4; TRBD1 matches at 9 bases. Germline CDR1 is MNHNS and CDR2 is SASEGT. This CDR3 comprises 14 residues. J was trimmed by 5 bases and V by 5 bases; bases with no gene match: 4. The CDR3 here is CASSNRDRENIQYF. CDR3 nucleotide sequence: TGTGCCAGCAGTAACCGGGACAGGGAAAACATTCAGTACTTC.

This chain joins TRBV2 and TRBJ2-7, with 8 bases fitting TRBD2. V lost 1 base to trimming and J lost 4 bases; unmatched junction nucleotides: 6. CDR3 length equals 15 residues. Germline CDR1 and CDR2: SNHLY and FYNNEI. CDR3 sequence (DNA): TGTGCCAGCAGTGAAGGAAGAGCGGGAGTTTACGAGCAGTACTTC. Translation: CASSEGRAGVYEQYF. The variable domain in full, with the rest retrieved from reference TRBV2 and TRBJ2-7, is EPEVTQTPSHQVTQMGQEVILRCVPISNHLYFYWYRQILGQKVEFLVSFYNNEISEKSEIFDDQFSVERPDGSNFTLKIRSTKLEDSAMYFCASSEGRAGVYEQYFGPGTRLTVT.

Here the CDR3 DNA reads TGTGCCAGCAGCCAAGATATTACAGGCGTCTATGGCTACACCTTC. Translating gives CASSQDITGVYGYTF. The chain carries TRBV4-2 and TRBJ1-2, with a weak D call TRBD1 (5 bases). With 0 bases removed from V and 4 bases from J, the gap between germline ends came to 12 bases. From germline, CDR1 is LGHNA and CDR2 YNFKEQ. The CDR3 runs to 15 residues.

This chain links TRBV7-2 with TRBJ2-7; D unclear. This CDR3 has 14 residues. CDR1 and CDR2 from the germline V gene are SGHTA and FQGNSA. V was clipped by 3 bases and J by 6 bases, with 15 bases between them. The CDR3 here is CASSLMITQREQYF. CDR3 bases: TGTGCCAGCAGCTTGATGATCACCCAGCGCGAGCAGTACTTC.

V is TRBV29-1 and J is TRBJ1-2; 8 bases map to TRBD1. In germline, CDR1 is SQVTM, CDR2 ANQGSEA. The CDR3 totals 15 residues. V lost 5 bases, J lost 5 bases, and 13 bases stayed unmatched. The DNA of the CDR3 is TGCAGCGTTATGATATTACAGGGGGGAACTTATGGCTACACCTTC. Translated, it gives CSVMILQGGTYGYTF.

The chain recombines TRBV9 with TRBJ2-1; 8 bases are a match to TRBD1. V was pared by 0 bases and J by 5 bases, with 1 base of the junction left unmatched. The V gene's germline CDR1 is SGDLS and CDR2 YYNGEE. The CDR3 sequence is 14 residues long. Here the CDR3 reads CASSVGQGNNEQFF. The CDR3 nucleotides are TGTGCCAGCAGCGTAGGACAGGGGAACAATGAGCAGTTCTTC. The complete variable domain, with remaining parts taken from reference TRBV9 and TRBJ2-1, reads DSGVTQTPKHLITATGQRVTLRCSPRSGDLSVYWYQQSLDQGLQFLIQYYNGEERAKGNILERFSAQQFPDLHSELNLSSLELGDSALYFCASSVGQGNNEQFFGPGTRLTVL.

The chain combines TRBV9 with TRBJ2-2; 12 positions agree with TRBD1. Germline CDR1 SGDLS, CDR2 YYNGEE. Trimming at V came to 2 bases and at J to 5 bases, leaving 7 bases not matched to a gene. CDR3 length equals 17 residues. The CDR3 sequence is CASSVGTGGAVTGELFF. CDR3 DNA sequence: TGTGCCAGCAGCGTTGGGACAGGGGGCGCCGTAACCGGGGAGCTGTTTTTT.

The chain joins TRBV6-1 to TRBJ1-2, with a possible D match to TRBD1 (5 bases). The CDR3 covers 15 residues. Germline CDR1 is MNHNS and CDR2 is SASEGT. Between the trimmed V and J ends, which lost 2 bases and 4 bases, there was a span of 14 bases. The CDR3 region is CASSERSGTFYGYTF. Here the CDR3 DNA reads TGTGCCAGCAGTGAAAGGTCGGGGACTTTCTATGGCTACACCTTC.

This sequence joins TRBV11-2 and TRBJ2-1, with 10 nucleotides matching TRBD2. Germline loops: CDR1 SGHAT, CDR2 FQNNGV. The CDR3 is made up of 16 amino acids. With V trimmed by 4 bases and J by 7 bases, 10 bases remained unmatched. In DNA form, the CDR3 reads TGTGCCAGCAGCTCCCCCCCCCAGCGGGAGGGTAATGAGCAGTTCTTC. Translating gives CASSSPPQREGNEQFF.

CDR3 region: CASSQDTVKAGGGDTQYF. For the CDR3, the DNA is TGCGCCAGCAGCCAAGACACGGTGAAGGCGGGAGGAGGGGATACGCAGTATTTT. V and J are TRBV4-3 and TRBJ2-3; TRBD2 agrees at 8 bases. The germline V gene encodes CDR1 LGHNA and CDR2 YSLEER. The V and J ends lost 0 bases and 6 bases, in that order; junction bases with no gene match: 14. This CDR3 spans 18 amino acids.

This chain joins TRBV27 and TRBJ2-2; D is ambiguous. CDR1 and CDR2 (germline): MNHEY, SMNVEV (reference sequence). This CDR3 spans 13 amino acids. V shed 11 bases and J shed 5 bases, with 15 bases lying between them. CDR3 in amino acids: CASGSGWTGELFF. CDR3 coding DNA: TGTGCCTCCGGTTCGGGTTGGACCGGGGAGCTGTTTTTT.

Here the CDR3 reads CASSYGQGNVYGYTF. In DNA, the CDR3 is TGTGCCAGCTCTTATGGACAGGGTAATGTTTATGGCTACACCTTC. The gene calls are TRBV18 and TRBJ1-2; 8 nucleotides align to TRBD1. Germline V gene data show CDR1 as KGHSH and CDR2 as LQKENI. The CDR3 covers 15 residues. With V trimmed by 6 bases and J by 5 bases, 11 bases remained unmatched.

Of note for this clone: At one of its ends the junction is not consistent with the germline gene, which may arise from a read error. CDR3 in DNA: TGTGCCAGCATGGACGTCAAGATATGGGAGGTCCACTTC. It specifies CASMDVKIWEVHF. The V gene is TRBV2, the J gene TRBJ2-7; maybe TRBD2 (6 bases). CDR3 size: 13 residues. In germline, CDR1 is SNHLY, CDR2 FYNNEI.

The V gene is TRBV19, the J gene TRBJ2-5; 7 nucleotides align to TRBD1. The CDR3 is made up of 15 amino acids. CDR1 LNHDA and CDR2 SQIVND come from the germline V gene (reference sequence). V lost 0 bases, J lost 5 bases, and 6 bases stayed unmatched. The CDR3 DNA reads TGTGCCAGTAGTATAGATCTTCGGGGACAGGAGACCCAGTACTTC. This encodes CASSIDLRGQETQYF.

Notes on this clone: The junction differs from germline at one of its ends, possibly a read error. This CDR3 is CASSQDYPPTNSEAFF. The CDR3 DNA sequence: TGTGCCAGCAGCCAAGATTACCCCCCGACGAACAGTGAAGCTTTCTTT. The V and J genes are TRBV3-1 (or the pseudogene TRBV3-2) and TRBJ1-1; D is unresolved. Germline values: CDR1 LGHDT, CDR2 YNNKEL (reference sequence). This CDR3 has 16 amino acids.

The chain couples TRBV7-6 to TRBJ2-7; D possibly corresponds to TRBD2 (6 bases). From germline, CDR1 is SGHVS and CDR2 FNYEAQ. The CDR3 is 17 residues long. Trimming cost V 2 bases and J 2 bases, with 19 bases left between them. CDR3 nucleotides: TGTGCCAGCAGCTTACCCGTGTTGCCGGGGGTACCCTACGAGCAGTACTTC. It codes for CASSLPVLPGVPYEQYF.

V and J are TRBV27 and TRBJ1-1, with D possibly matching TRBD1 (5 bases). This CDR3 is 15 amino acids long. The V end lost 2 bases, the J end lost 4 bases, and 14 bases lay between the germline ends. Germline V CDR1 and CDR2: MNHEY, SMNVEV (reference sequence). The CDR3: CASSLGSPGGTEAFF. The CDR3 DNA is TGTGCCAGCAGTTTAGGGTCCCCCGGGGGCACTGAAGCTTTCTTT.

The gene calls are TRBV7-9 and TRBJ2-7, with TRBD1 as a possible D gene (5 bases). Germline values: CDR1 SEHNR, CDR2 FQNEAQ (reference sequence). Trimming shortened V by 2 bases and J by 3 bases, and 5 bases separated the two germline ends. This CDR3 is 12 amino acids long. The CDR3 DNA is TGTGCCAGCAGCTTAACAGGCTACGAGCAGTACTTC. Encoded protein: CASSLTGYEQYF.